The present T cell receptor beta chain was sequenced within a study of cytomegalovirus exposure and HLA in healthy donors. Regarding this clone: Its antigen is as yet unknown.

Germline V gene data show CDR1 as SGHTA and CDR2 as FQGNSA. There are 14 residues in the CDR3. Trimming left V 1 base short and J 6 bases short, with 7 bases between. Points from the study as a whole: High specificity and sensitivity for cytomegalovirus status were reported for the classifier. A later analysis by the authors found several of the most significant clusters apparently linked to common viral pathogens. Earlier results showed most TCR beta V segments being productive about 87% or about 30% of the time. TCR beta sequences reportedly predicted most subjects' HLA-A and HLA-B alleles accurately.

Vbeta (60) and Jbeta (13) primers were used in the PCR. Produced via immunoSEQ multiplex PCR; TCRdb's table is partial and in-frame only. The table lists fewer than 120,000 clones, roughly 86% of them singletons. The J gene is TRBJ1-6, the V gene TRBV7-2; D gene unclear. The source is a man between 40 and 49 years old in good health and CMV-seronegative. The sequencing sample was made of PBMCs. CDR3 residues: CASSLGYTNSPLHF. CDR3 nucleotides: TGTGCCAGCAGCTTAGGTTACACTAATTCACCCCTCCACTTT.